A selection of T cell receptor beta chains follows, all from one sample in a study of blood T cells in healthy people across ages. From the 5' RACE reads, TCRdb called clonotypes with MiXCR, one entry per CDR3 protein. The sample lists around 820,000 distinct CDR3 sequences, 25% occurring once. A further study also used this sample, focusing on T cells of mothers and their children.

The specimen sequenced was blood. These receptors came from a boy between 10 and 17 years old in good health. Both conserved end residues are part of each CDR3. Only some rows state a clone size, as once, few, many or a class for expanded clones.

v_gene	abundance	j_gene	CDR3aa
TRBV7-8	few	TRBJ2-5	CASSRRTGGDQETQYF
TRBV27	few	TRBJ1-5	CASRRQGYYSNQPQHF
TRBV7-9	few	.	CASSSSGQGGYEQYF
TRBV12-3/TRBV12-4	few	TRBJ2-7	CASSFALSPGTGPYEQYF
TRBV7-2	.	TRBJ1-2	CASSLGLRGAGYTF
TRBV20-1	.	.	CSASVTGGGYEQYF
TRBV9	few	TRBJ2-1	CASSERGVYNEQFF
TRBV12-5	few	TRBJ2-1	CASVSLSWGPNEQFF
TRBV12-3/TRBV12-4	few	TRBJ2-5	CASSPRGTAVQETQYF
TRBV4-3	few	TRBJ1-5	CASSQTAGESNQPQHF
TRBV28	few	TRBJ1-2	CASRTGQGTANYGYTF
TRBV20-1	few	TRBJ2-5	CSASRGDYQETQYF
TRBV20-1	few	TRBJ1-2	CSARRLNYGYTF
TRBV15	.	TRBJ2-7	CATSKGGASYEQYF
TRBV11-2	few	TRBJ2-5	CASSASPGETQYF
TRBV12-3/TRBV12-4	few	TRBJ2-7	CASSPEQGTGSYEQYF
TRBV7-3	.	.	CASSPLGTAHTEQFF
TRBV20-1	.	TRBJ2-3	CSASSQADTQYF
TRBV20-1	few	TRBJ2-2	CSAREPGLRNTGELFF
TRBV3-1	.	TRBJ1-2	CASSAPGQGRDGYTF
TRBV16	.	TRBJ1-4	CASSLPGLANEKLFF
TRBV4-2	many	TRBJ2-7	CASSQIATGIIYEQYF
TRBV7-6	.	TRBJ2-7	CASSNTRTGSYEQYF
TRBV28	few	TRBJ1-2	CASSYGPWGYGYTF
TRBV20-1	.	TRBJ2-5	CSALGTGKQTQYF
TRBV7-2	.	.	CASSLGMRANEQFF
TRBV7-3	.	TRBJ2-2	CASSLTGTSGSFTGELFF
TRBV20-1	.	TRBJ2-1	CSANQLSSYNEQFF
TRBV7-3	many	TRBJ2-5	CASSPTSGVETQYF
TRBV3-1	few	.	CASSAPGQSYEQYF
TRBV20-1	.	.	CSARSLGDVQYF
TRBV2	.	TRBJ2-5	CASERTGGRETQYF
TRBV20-1	.	.	CSARDGASGSGDQFF
TRBV20-1	few	.	CSAVNPGTSGALYNEQFF
TRBV29-1	.	TRBJ2-3	CSVGRLAGGPGDTQYF
TRBV24-1	.	.	CATSDLGQQNNEQFF
TRBV5-1	.	.	CASSLAEGETYEQYF
TRBV11-1	few	TRBJ2-4	CASSSTGMDPNIQYF
TRBV6-2/TRBV6-3	.	TRBJ1-1	CASSLLGGSDTEAFF
TRBV6-6	.	TRBJ1-5	CASSWTDLSNQPQHF